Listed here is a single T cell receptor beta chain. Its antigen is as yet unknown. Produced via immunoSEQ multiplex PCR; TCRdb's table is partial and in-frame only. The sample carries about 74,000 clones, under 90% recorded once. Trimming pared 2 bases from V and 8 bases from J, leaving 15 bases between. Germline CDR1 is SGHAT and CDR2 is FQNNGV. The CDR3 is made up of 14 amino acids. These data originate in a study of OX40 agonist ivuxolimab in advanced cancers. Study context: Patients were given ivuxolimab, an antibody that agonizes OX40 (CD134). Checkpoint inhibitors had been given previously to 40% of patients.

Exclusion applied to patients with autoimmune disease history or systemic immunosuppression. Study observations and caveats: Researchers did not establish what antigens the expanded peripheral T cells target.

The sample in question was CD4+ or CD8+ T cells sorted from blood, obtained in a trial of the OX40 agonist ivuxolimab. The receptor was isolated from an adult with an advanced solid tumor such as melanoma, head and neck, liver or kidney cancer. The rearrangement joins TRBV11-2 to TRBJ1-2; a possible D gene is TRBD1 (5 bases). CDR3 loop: CASSLIRNPGGYTF. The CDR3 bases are TGTGCCAGCAGCTTAATTAGGAATCCAGGGGGCTACACCTTC.